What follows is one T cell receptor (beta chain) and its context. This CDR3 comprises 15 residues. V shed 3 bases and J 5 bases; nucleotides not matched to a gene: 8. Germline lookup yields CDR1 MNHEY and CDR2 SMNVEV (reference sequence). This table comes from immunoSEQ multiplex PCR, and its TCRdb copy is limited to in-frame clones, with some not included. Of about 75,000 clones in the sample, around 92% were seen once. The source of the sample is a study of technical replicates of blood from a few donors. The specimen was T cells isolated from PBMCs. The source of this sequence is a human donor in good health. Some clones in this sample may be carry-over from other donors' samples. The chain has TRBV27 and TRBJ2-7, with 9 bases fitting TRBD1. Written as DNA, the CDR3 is TGTGCCAGCAGTTTTATTGGGACAGGGAGCCACGAGCAGTACTTC. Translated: CASSFIGTGSHEQYF.